This TCR beta chain was sequenced for a study of T cell responses to AZD1222 COVID-19 vaccine. General observations from the study: Only a handful of AZD1222 recipients, several in all, had baseline seropositivity. It should be noted that donors were predominantly white British and more often female, and clonal diversity was possibly underestimated. Across spike, vaccine-associated CD4 TCRs were found, dominant at 160-218 and 743-854.

Only in-frame clones appear in the TCRdb table, and some are missing; sequencing was by immunoSEQ multiplex PCR. The sample carries some 81,000 clones, about 86% recorded once. Second-dose schedules of about 4 or about 12 weeks were combined. Trimming took 0 bases from V and 0 from J, leaving 10 bases between them. Germline CDR1 is SGHRS and CDR2 is YFSETQ. This CDR3 region has 15 residues. In its sample, this clone was seen a few times. Its antigen is not identified. The TCR originated in an adult who received the AZD1222 COVID-19 vaccine. V gene TRBV5-1 combines with J gene TRBJ2-7; no clear D. The material was peripheral blood, obtained 28 days after the second AZD1222 dose. This CDR3 is CASSLELGDSYEQYF. The CDR3 DNA sequence: TGCGCCAGCAGCTTGGAGCTTGGGGACTCCTACGAGCAGTACTTC.